This T cell receptor beta chain was profiled in a study of blood T cell repertoires in COVID-19. The CDR3 loop spans 14 amino acids. V lost 4 bases, J lost 5 bases, and 12 bases lay in between. From germline, CDR1 is SGDLS and CDR2 YYNGEE. Sequencing used immunoSEQ multiplex PCR; TCRdb keeps in-frame clones, though not all of them. In the table there are around 100,000 clones, approximately 90% of which are singletons. This clonotype was obtained from a man aged 60-69 years with acute or convalescent COVID-19. Sequencing was done on a sample of peripheral blood. The V gene is TRBV9, the J gene TRBJ2-2; D not resolved. In DNA, the CDR3 is TGTGCCAGCAGCAAGAGACCCGGGACCGGGGAGCTGTTTTTT. Translation: CASSKRPGTGELFF.